The 22 T cell receptor beta chains presented below share a single source sample, sequenced in a study of T cell clonality in common variable immunodeficiency. Study results and limitations: Fewer deletions and N-nucleotide insertions were reportedly seen in common variable immunodeficiency TCR beta sequences.

Sequenced by immunoSEQ multiplex PCR; TCRdb stores in-frame clones only, minus some. The sample gives tens of thousands of clones, none seen only once, and the top ten clones hold roughly 6%. These receptors have no known antigen. The sequenced material came from peripheral blood mononuclear cells. All receptors come from a human donor with common variable immunodeficiency.

The sample holds many counts of this clone. CDR3 DNA, as far as it was read: TGCAGCGTTGAAGAAGGGACTAGCGGGAGCAATGAG. Protein product: CSVEEGTSGSNE. The entire CDR3 is CSVEEGTSGSNEQFF. V usage is TRBV29-1 and J usage is TRBJ2-1, with 14 nucleotides matching TRBD2. The read is 3 residues too short to cover the CDR3 end, so that end is filled in from the germline J gene. The CDR3 totals 15 residues. Germline trimming cut 0 bases from V and 6 bases from J; bases unmatched to any gene: 1. Germline V gene lookup returns CDR1 SQVTM and CDR2 ANQGSEA.

This clone was recorded many times. Sequencing ends 3 residues short of the CDR3 end; the germline J gene provides the rest. The J gene is TRBJ2-1, the V gene TRBV19; TRBD1 agrees at 10 bases. J was trimmed by 3 bases and V by 10 bases; bases with no gene match: 9. Per germline, CDR1 LNHDA and CDR2 SQIVND (reference sequence). The CDR3 extends over 15 amino acids. CDR3 sequence: CATAATGGIYNEQFF. The CDR3 DNA, read in part, is TGTGCCACTGCCGCGACAGGGGGCATCTACAATGAG.

This clone was seen at least ten times. One end of the junction varies from germline; a read error may be responsible. The read finishes 3 residues shy of the CDR3 end, and the germline J gene is used to complete it. The rearrangement joins TRBV7-7 to TRBJ2-5; 7 bases map to TRBD2. Germline V lookup: CDR1 SSHAT, CDR2 FNYEAQ (reference sequence). CDR3 size: 14 residues. The chain's CDR3 is CASSPGGDQETQYF. The part of the CDR3 DNA that was read is TGTGCTAGCAGCCCGGGGGGAGACCAAGAGACC. The full variable domain, its missing parts supplied by reference TRBV7-7 and TRBJ2-5, is GAGVSQSPRYKVTKRGQDVTLRCDPISSHATLYWYQQALGQGPEFLTYFNYEAQPDKSGLPSDRFSAERPEGSISTLTIQRTEQRDSAMYRCASSPGGDQETQYFGPGTRLLVL.

This clone has a handful of counts. Sequencing ends 3 residues short of the CDR3 end; the germline J gene provides the rest. The chain is built from TRBV7-2 and TRBJ2-7; the match to TRBD1 covers 10 bases. Germline assignment: CDR1 SGHTA and CDR2 FQGNSA. The CDR3 has 14 amino acids. The ends lost 5 bases at V and 6 bases at J; junction bases unmatched: 7. The CDR3 DNA, read in part, is TGTGCCAGCAGCCGGGGGACAGGGGATGGCGAG. Protein: CASSRGTGDGE. The full CDR3 protein reads CASSRGTGDGEQYF.

This clone was seen a few times. The CDR3 is cut off 3 residues early in the read; its end comes from the germline J gene. This chain joins TRBV7-2 and TRBJ2-1, with 11 positions matching TRBD1. The germline gives CDR1 SGHTA, CDR2 FQGNSA. V was clipped by 5 bases and J by 8 bases; unmatched bases: 8. The CDR3 has 15 residues. CDR3: CASSPDRGRSHEQFF. The part of the CDR3 DNA that was read is TGTGCCAGCAGCCCGGACAGGGGGCGCTCCCATGAG.

This clone was seen many times. The read is 3 residues too short to cover the CDR3 end, so that end is filled in from the germline J gene. V usage is TRBV18 and J usage is TRBJ1-2, with TRBD1 matching over 11 bases. Germline trimming cut 3 bases from V and 4 bases from J; bases unmatched to any gene: 1. Germline V CDR1 and CDR2: KGHSH, LQKENI. This CDR3 has 14 amino acids. CDR3 sequence reads: CASSPGQGVYGYTF. CDR3 DNA, as far as it was read: TGTGCCAGCTCACCGGGACAGGGGGTCTATGGC.

Points on this clone: The read gets to within 3 residues of the CDR3 end, and the germline J gene fills in the rest. The genes are TRBV6-1 and TRBJ2-7, with TRBD1 matching 7 bases. The CDR3 has 14 residues. Unmatched junction bases numbered 7, after V lost 2 bases and J lost 6 bases. CDR1 MNHNS and CDR2 SASEGT come from the germline V gene. The CDR3 region is CASSERGHSSEQYF. Partial CDR3 DNA: TGTGCCAGCAGTGAAAGGGGGCATAGTAGCGAG.

This clone was observed a handful of times. The observed sequence ends 3 residues before the CDR3 terminus, with the missing tail filled in from the germline J gene. V usage is TRBV19 and J usage is TRBJ1-5, with D possibly being TRBD1 (6 bases). Trimming removed 3 bases from V and 6 bases from J, with 18 bases in between. The CDR3 sequence is 16 residues long. Germline lookup yields CDR1 LNHDA and CDR2 SQIVND (reference sequence). The CDR3 region is CASSILQGKRIQPQHF. The sequenced part of the CDR3 DNA is TGTGCCAGTAGTATTTTACAGGGAAAACGGATTCAGCCC.

Worth noting for this clone: The read falls 3 residues short of the CDR3 end, and the missing part is taken from the germline J gene. The chain carries TRBV19 and TRBJ2-2, with D tentatively TRBD1 (6 bases). Germline V gene sequence: CDR1 LNHDA, CDR2 SQIVND (reference sequence). The CDR3 runs to 16 residues. The V end lost 7 bases, the J end lost 2 bases, and 17 bases lay between the germline ends. CDR3: CASIRGADSNTGELFF. The covered CDR3 bases are TGTGCCAGTATAAGGGGTGCGGACAGTAACACCGGGGAG.

This clone was recorded at least ten times. Coverage ceases 3 residues before the CDR3 finishes, and the germline J gene fills in the end. The V call is TRBV5-1, the J call TRBJ2-5, with 11 bases aligning to TRBD2. The CDR3 spans 15 residues. Germline V gene sequence: CDR1 SGHRS, CDR2 YFSETQ. V gave up 1 base and J gave up 4 bases; unmatched junction bases: 3. The CDR3: CASSLTSGGLETQYF. Incomplete CDR3 DNA: TGCGCCAGCAGCTTGACTAGCGGGGGCTTAGAGACC.

In the case of this clone: The DNA ends 3 residues before the CDR3 does, and the rest of the CDR3 is filled in from the germline J gene. V gene TRBV2 combines with J gene TRBJ1-1; maybe TRBD1 (6 bases). Germline CDR1 is SNHLY and CDR2 is FYNNEI. The length of the CDR3 is 11 residues. V lost 6 bases, J lost 7 bases, and 9 bases lay in between. The CDR3 reads CASRGTIEAFF. CDR3 bases read: TGTGCCAGCAGGGGGACAATTGAA. Complete variable domain (other parts from reference TRBV2 and TRBJ1-1): EPEVTQTPSHQVTQMGQEVILRCVPISNHLYFYWYRQILGQKVEFLVSFYNNEISEKSEIFDDQFSVERPDGSNFTLKIRSTKLEDSAMYFCASRGTIEAFFGQGTRLTVV.

As concerns this clone: The read falls 3 residues short of the CDR3 end, and the missing part is taken from the germline J gene. V and J are TRBV19 and TRBJ1-2; tentatively, D is TRBD1 (6 bases). Germline values: CDR1 LNHDA, CDR2 SQIVND (reference sequence). The CDR3 totals 14 residues. Incomplete CDR3 DNA: TGTGCCAGTAGTCCAACAGGTGCTGGGGGCGGC. Translation gives CASSPTGAGGG. The full CDR3 protein is CASSPTGAGGGYTF.

This clone was seen a handful of times. A junction boundary mismatches the germline segment, possibly from a read error. The read comes to an end 3 residues before the CDR3 does, leaving the germline J gene to fill in the end. The chain recombines TRBV7-7 with TRBJ2-1; the match to TRBD2 covers 11 bases. CDR1 and CDR2 from the germline V gene are SSHAT and FNYEAQ (reference sequence). CDR3 length equals 15 residues. CDR3 bases read: TGTGCTAGCAGCCGGGGGGGACTAGCGGTGGATGAG. Encoded protein: CASSRGGLAVDE. The CDR3 in its entirety is CASSRGGLAVDEQFF.

In the case of this clone: The sequence runs out 3 residues before the end of the CDR3; the remainder is reconstructed from the germline J gene. This chain uses TRBV18 with TRBJ1-3; 7 nucleotides align to TRBD1. Germline lookup yields CDR1 KGHSH and CDR2 LQKENI. Trimming cost V 2 bases and J 1 base; bases outside gene matches: 2. There are 15 residues in the CDR3. The CDR3 sequence is CASSPTTGSGNTIYF. CDR3 bases read: TGTGCCAGCTCACCAACGACAGGGTCTGGAAACACC.

This clone was found many times. The CDR3 end lies 3 residues beyond the end of the read and is filled in from the germline J gene. This sequence joins TRBV5-1 and TRBJ2-2, with TRBD2 as a possible D gene (5 bases). The CDR3 extends over 15 amino acids. The V gene's germline CDR1 is SGHRS and CDR2 YFSETQ. Trimming removed 1 base at V and 1 base at J, with 8 bases between. The sequenced part of the CDR3 DNA is TGCGCCAGCAGCTTGAGACGGGGGAACACCGGGGAG. This gives the protein CASSLRRGNTGE. The entire CDR3 reads CASSLRRGNTGELFF.

This clone was counted a few times. The sequence runs out 3 residues before the end of the CDR3; the remainder is reconstructed from the germline J gene. The rearrangement uses TRBV19 and TRBJ1-4; weak D call: TRBD1 (5 bases). The CDR3 runs to 13 residues. CDR1 and CDR2 (germline): LNHDA, SQIVND (reference sequence). Trimming stripped 6 bases from V and 5 bases from J, with 10 bases between. Here the CDR3 reads CASRRGWNEKLFF. The DNA read from the CDR3 is TGTGCCAGTAGACGGGGGTGGAATGAAAAA.

Concerning this clone itself: The read gets to within 3 residues of the CDR3 end, and the germline J gene fills in the rest. This chain connects TRBV30 to TRBJ1-5; D is uncertain. Per the germline V gene, CDR1 is GTSNPN and CDR2 is SVGIG (reference sequence). This CDR3 is 14 amino acids long. Trimming cost V 4 bases and J 3 bases, with 13 bases left between them. CDR3 loop: CAWTNRSHNQPQHF. The sequenced part of the CDR3 DNA is TGTGCCTGGACCAATCGGTCCCACAATCAGCCC.

This clone appeared many times. The read stops 3 residues short of the end of the CDR3; the missing end is completed from the germline J gene. This chain connects TRBV7-8 to TRBJ2-7, with D uncertain. The CDR3 is 11 amino acids. Germline CDR1 and CDR2: SGHVS and FQNEAQ. V lost 5 bases to trimming and J lost 6 bases, with 8 bases between them. The CDR3 spells CASSPLREQYF. The covered CDR3 bases are TGTGCCAGCAGCCCCCTTCGCGAG.

Turning to this clone: The CDR3 is cut off 3 residues early in the read; its end comes from the germline J gene. The V and J genes are TRBV19 and TRBJ2-2, with D uncertain. Germline V CDR1 and CDR2: LNHDA, SQIVND (reference sequence). This CDR3 is built from 15 residues. Trimming took off 3 bases at V and 5 bases at J, with 13 bases between the two ends. The CDR3 reads CASSIEALGTGELFF. CDR3 bases read: TGTGCCAGTAGTATCGAGGCCCTCGGGACCGGGGAG. The variable domain in full, with the rest retrieved from reference TRBV19 and TRBJ2-2, is DGGITQSPKYLFRKEGQNVTLSCEQNLNHDAMYWYRQDPGQGLRLIYYSQIVNDFQKGDIAEGYSVSREKKESFPLTVTSAQKNPTAFYLCASSIEALGTGELFFGEGSRLTVL.

This clone was observed a few times. The read stops 3 residues short of the end of the CDR3; the missing end is completed from the germline J gene. The chain carries TRBV5-1 and TRBJ2-7; 12 positions match TRBD1. Losses at the gene ends were 0 bases for V and 6 bases for J; bases not matched to a gene: 4. The germline V gene has CDR1 SGHRS and CDR2 YFSETQ. This CDR3 region has 15 residues. The CDR3 spells CASSLGGQGAVEQYF. The sequenced part of the CDR3 DNA is TGCGCCAGCAGCTTGGGGGGACAGGGGGCGGTCGAG. Variable domain in full (rest from reference TRBV5-1 and TRBJ2-7): KAGVTQTPRYLIKTRGQQVTLSCSPISGHRSVSWYQQTPGQGLQFLFEYFSETQRNKGNFPGRFSGRQFSNSRSEMNVSTLELGDSALYLCASSLGGQGAVEQYFGPGTRLTVT.

In its sample, this clone was seen many times. The DNA ends 3 residues before the CDR3 does, and the rest of the CDR3 is filled in from the germline J gene. The chain joins TRBV28 to TRBJ2-5; 14 bases align to TRBD2. This CDR3 is 15 amino acids long. Per the germline V gene, CDR1 is MDHEN and CDR2 is SYDVKM. The V gene end was trimmed by 5 bases and the J gene end by 4 bases; junction bases not matched to a gene: 3. The CDR3 DNA, read in part, is TGTGCCAGCAGTATAGGACTAGCGGGAGGAGAGACC. This gives the protein CASSIGLAGGET. The entire CDR3 protein reads CASSIGLAGGETQYF.

Worth noting for this clone: The read gets to within 3 residues of the CDR3 end, and the germline J gene fills in the rest. The chain joins TRBV7-8 to TRBJ2-7, with D possibly matching TRBD1 (6 bases). This CDR3 has 16 amino acids. V was shortened by 5 bases and J by 2 bases, with 19 bases between the two germline ends. Germline V lookup: CDR1 SGHVS, CDR2 FQNEAQ. The CDR3: CASSPQDQGRTYEQYF. The CDR3 bases that were read are TGTGCCAGCAGCCCCCAGGATCAGGGGAGAACCTACGAG.